A single sample gave rise to the 30 T cell receptor beta chains below, sequenced in a study of shared clonotypes between healthy human individuals. Profiled with immunoSEQ multiplex PCR; TCRdb holds only in-frame clones, not every one. The sample includes 1,400,000 or so clones, approximately 98.5% of them seen just once. Sequencing used naive CD4+ T cells sorted from blood. Subset noted: CD45RA+ positively selected. Receptor source: a man aged 25-45 years in good health.

Concerning this clone itself: The sample has other DNA sequences that encode this CDR3 too. J is TRBJ2-5 and V is TRBV7-8, with D perhaps matching TRBD1 (6 bases). Trimming took 2 bases from V and 5 from J, leaving 6 bases between them. Germline V lookup: CDR1 SGHVS, CDR2 FQNEAQ. The CDR3 loop spans 12 amino acids. CDR3 region: CASSLRGETQYF. The CDR3 DNA reads TGTGCCAGCAGCTTAAGGGGGGAGACCCAGTACTTC. Combining the CDR3 with reference TRBV7-8 and TRBJ2-5 gives the whole variable domain GAGVSQSPRYKVAKRGQDVALRCDPISGHVSLFWYQQALGQGPEFLTYFQNEAQLDKSGLPSDRFFAERPEGSVSTLKIQRTQQEDSAVYLCASSLRGETQYFGPGTRLLVL.

The V gene is TRBV30, the J gene TRBJ2-1; either TRBD1 or TRBD2 may supply D (5 bases each). This CDR3 spans 11 amino acids. Trimming shortened V by 0 bases and J by 9 bases, and 6 bases separated the two germline ends. Germline V lookup: CDR1 GTSNPN, CDR2 SVGIG (reference sequence). This CDR3 reads CAWSVGTEQFF. The CDR3 region has the DNA TGTGCCTGGAGTGTAGGGACTGAGCAGTTCTTC.

The rearrangement joins TRBV4-1 to TRBJ2-7; D remains unclear. The germline V gene has CDR1 MGHRA and CDR2 YSYEKL. V shed 1 base and J shed 5 bases, with 12 bases lying between them. CDR3 length: 14 amino acids. The DNA of the CDR3 is TGCGCCAGCAGCCAAGTCGGATCAGGCCACGAGCAGTACTTC. This gives the protein CASSQVGSGHEQYF.

The genes are TRBV28 and TRBJ2-2, with D perhaps matching TRBD1 (5 bases). Trimming took off 8 bases at V and 5 bases at J, with 12 bases between the two ends. From germline, CDR1 is MDHEN and CDR2 SYDVKM. This CDR3 region has 13 residues. The CDR3 coding sequence is TGTGCCAGCCTCAGGGCGCTTACCGGGGAGCTGTTTTTT. The encoded protein is CASLRALTGELFF.

The V and J genes are TRBV5-1 and TRBJ2-1; 7 bases align to TRBD1. The CDR3 length is 16 residues. The J segment lost 1 base and the V segment lost 4 bases, leaving 8 bases of the junction unmatched. Germline V gene lookup returns CDR1 SGHRS and CDR2 YFSETQ. The chain's CDR3 is CASSREGTASYNEQFF. CDR3 nucleotides: TGCGCCAGCAGCCGAGAGGGGACAGCGTCCTACAATGAGCAGTTCTTC.

The chain employs TRBV27 and TRBJ1-2, with 8 bases identical to TRBD1. Unmatched junction bases numbered 8, after V lost 4 bases and J lost 4 bases. The CDR3 length is 15 residues. Germline CDR1 MNHEY, CDR2 SMNVEV (reference sequence). Written as DNA, the CDR3 is TGTGCCAGCAGTTACAGGGCAGGGGGCGGCTATGGCTACACCTTC. This codes for CASSYRAGGGYGYTF.

The chain uses TRBV6-5 and TRBJ2-1; D is possibly TRBD2 (5 bases). The V end was cut by 0 bases, the J end by 11 bases, with 11 bases between. Germline V CDR1 and CDR2: MNHEY, SVGAGI. The CDR3 is made up of 13 amino acids. In DNA, the CDR3 is TGTGCCAGCAGTTACTCCGGGCCGGGGAAGCAGTTCTTC. It specifies CASSYSGPGKQFF.

This rearrangement joins TRBV4-2 to TRBJ2-7; D not certain. V was clipped by 0 bases and J by 3 bases, with 12 bases between them. The CDR3 contains 15 residues. Germline CDR1 and CDR2: LGHNA and YNFKEQ. In DNA, the CDR3 is TGTGCCAGCAGCCAAGATTTAGCCACAAACTACGAGCAGTACTTC. Encoded protein: CASSQDLATNYEQYF.

The chain employs TRBV19 and TRBJ2-1; TRBD2 matches at 11 bases. Germline loops: CDR1 LNHDA, CDR2 SQIVND (reference sequence). The junction had 7 bases not matched to a gene; V was cut back by 6 bases and J by 9 bases. The CDR3 totals 14 residues. DNA of the CDR3: TGTGCCAGTAGGACTAGCGGGACAACTGGTGAGCAGTTCTTC. It codes for CASRTSGTTGEQFF. The variable domain in full, with the rest retrieved from reference TRBV19 and TRBJ2-1, is DGGITQSPKYLFRKEGQNVTLSCEQNLNHDAMYWYRQDPGQGLRLIYYSQIVNDFQKGDIAEGYSVSREKKESFPLTVTSAQKNPTAFYLCASRTSGTTGEQFFGPGTRLTVL.

The gene calls are TRBV29-1 and TRBJ2-3; the D is unclear. V was clipped by 1 base and J by 0 bases, with 11 bases between them. The CDR3 length is 15 residues. Germline V gene lookup returns CDR1 SQVTM and CDR2 ANQGSEA. This CDR3 is CSVEVALTSTDTQYF. For the CDR3, the DNA is TGCAGCGTTGAAGTGGCACTTACTAGCACAGATACGCAGTATTTT.

The gene calls are TRBV27 and TRBJ2-5; D is perhaps TRBD2 (6 bases). The V gene's germline CDR1 is MNHEY and CDR2 SMNVEV (reference sequence). The CDR3 runs 14 residues. V dropped 7 bases and J dropped 4 bases, with 16 bases sitting between them. The CDR3 is CASTQARGLETQYF. The CDR3 DNA reads as TGTGCCAGCACCCAAGCTCGGGGGTTAGAGACCCAGTACTTC.

A note on this clone: This same CDR3 is encoded by further DNA sequences in the sample. The rearrangement links TRBV28 to TRBJ2-7, with 7 nucleotides matching TRBD2. The CDR3 is 14 amino acids. Germline V CDR1 and CDR2: MDHEN, SYDVKM. The junction had 2 bases not matched to a gene; V was cut back by 1 base and J by 2 bases. DNA for the CDR3: TGTGCCAGCAGTTTATCTGGACTAGCCTACGAGCAGTACTTC. This codes for CASSLSGLAYEQYF.

As regards this clone: Other nucleotide sequences from this sample produce the same CDR3. The chain carries TRBV7-2 and TRBJ2-5; tentative D call: TRBD1 (5 bases). V was cut by 2 bases and J by 1 base, with 5 bases left in between. Germline values: CDR1 SGHTA, CDR2 FQGNSA. The CDR3 has 13 residues. CDR3 region: CASSLRGQETQYF. The CDR3 bases are TGTGCCAGCAGCTTAAGGGGCCAAGAGACCCAGTACTTC. The full variable domain, with the rest looked up from reference TRBV7-2 and TRBJ2-5, is GAGVSQSPSNKVTEKGKDVELRCDPISGHTALYWYRQSLGQGLEFLIYFQGNSAPDKSGLPSDRFSAERTGGSVSTLTIQRTQQEDSAVYLCASSLRGQETQYFGPGTRLLVL.

The chain couples TRBV9 to TRBJ1-1; D remains ambiguous. V was clipped by 0 bases and J by 1 base, with 4 bases between them. The CDR3 runs to 13 residues. Germline V lookup: CDR1 SGDLS, CDR2 YYNGEE. The CDR3 here is CASSVGKNTEAFF. CDR3 in DNA: TGTGCCAGCAGCGTAGGCAAGAACACTGAAGCTTTCTTT. The complete variable domain, with remaining parts taken from reference TRBV9 and TRBJ1-1, reads DSGVTQTPKHLITATGQRVTLRCSPRSGDLSVYWYQQSLDQGLQFLIQYYNGEERAKGNILERFSAQQFPDLHSELNLSSLELGDSALYFCASSVGKNTEAFFGQGTRLTVV.

This clone was detected only once. The chain carries TRBV25-1 and TRBJ2-1, with 9 bases that match TRBD2. The CDR3 spans 16 residues. V trimming: 1 base; J trimming: 7 bases; junction bases outside the gene matches: 8. Germline-derived CDR1 and CDR2 are MGHDK and SYGVNS. In DNA, the CDR3 is TGTGCCAGCAGTGAATTCGGCGGGAGGGCCACAAATGAGCAGTTCTTC. Its protein is CASSEFGGRATNEQFF.

The chain recombines TRBV7-2 with TRBJ2-6; D remains ambiguous. The V gene's germline CDR1 is SGHTA and CDR2 FQGNSA. This CDR3 region has 14 residues. Trimming took off 6 bases at V and 0 bases at J, with 6 bases between the two ends. CDR3 sequence: CASRPVSGANVLTF. The DNA of the CDR3 is TGTGCCAGCAGACCAGTCTCTGGGGCCAACGTCCTGACTTTC. The full variable domain, with the rest looked up from reference TRBV7-2 and TRBJ2-6, is GAGVSQSPSNKVTEKGKDVELRCDPISGHTALYWYRQSLGQGLEFLIYFQGNSAPDKSGLPSDRFSAERTGGSVSTLTIQRTQQEDSAVYLCASRPVSGANVLTFGAGSRLTVL.

V and J are TRBV20-1 and TRBJ2-7; a possible D gene is TRBD1 (5 bases). V was trimmed by 5 bases and J by 3 bases, leaving 8 bases between them. Germline lookup yields CDR1 DFQATT and CDR2 SNEGSKA (reference sequence). The CDR3 totals 11 residues. Written as DNA, the CDR3 is TGCAGTGCTTACCAGGGCTACGAGCAGTACTTC. It is translated as CSAYQGYEQYF.

The rearrangement links TRBV7-9 to TRBJ2-5; 12 bases agree with TRBD2. Trimming cost V 4 bases and J 2 bases; bases outside gene matches: 2. This CDR3 comprises 15 residues. Per germline, CDR1 SEHNR and CDR2 FQNEAQ (reference sequence). DNA of the CDR3: TGTGCCAGCAGCTCTAGCGGGAGGGGACAAGAGACCCAGTACTTC. It yields the protein CASSSSGRGQETQYF.

V is TRBV7-4 and J is TRBJ1-5; TRBD1 is a possible D gene (5 bases). V lost 1 base to trimming and J lost 0 bases, with 10 bases between them. Germline lookup yields CDR1 SGHVT and CDR2 SQSDAQ. The CDR3 has 16 amino acids. The CDR3 is CASSLGGTDSNQPQHF. Written as DNA, the CDR3 is TGTGCCAGCAGCTTAGGGGGGACGGATAGCAATCAGCCCCAGCATTTT. The variable domain in full, completed from reference TRBV7-4 and TRBJ1-5, reads GAGVSQSPRYKVAKRGRDVALRCDSISGHVTLYWYRQTLGQGSEVLTYSQSDAQRDKSGRPSGRFSAERPERSVSTLKIQRTEQGDSAVYLCASSLGGTDSNQPQHFGDGTRLSIL.

The gene calls are TRBV27 and TRBJ1-2, with D possibly TRBD1 on 6 matching bases. The CDR3 sequence is 15 residues long. Trimming removed 3 bases from V and 6 bases from J, with 17 bases in between. Germline loops: CDR1 MNHEY, CDR2 SMNVEV (reference sequence). Here the CDR3 DNA reads TGTGCCAGCAGTTTCGACACACAGGGTTGGAATGGCTACACCTTC. Translated: CASSFDTQGWNGYTF.

This rearrangement joins TRBV10-3 to TRBJ2-5, with 8 nucleotides matching TRBD1. V was clipped by 5 bases and J by 6 bases; unmatched bases: 8. Germline values: CDR1 ENHRY, CDR2 SYGVKD. The CDR3 has 14 amino acids. CDR3 bases: TGTGCCATCAGTCTGGACAGGGAGGAGAAGACCCAGTACTTC. Its protein is CAISLDREEKTQYF.

The chain has TRBV7-6 and TRBJ2-2; a possible D gene is TRBD2 (7 bases). This CDR3 is 18 amino acids long. The V end lost 4 bases, the J end lost 0 bases, and 18 bases lay between the germline ends. From germline, CDR1 is SGHVS and CDR2 FNYEAQ. CDR3 DNA: TGTGCCAGCAGCTACCCCAAAGGGGGGGAGGCGAACACCGGGGAGCTGTTTTTT. It codes for CASSYPKGGEANTGELFF.

V is TRBV6-1 and J is TRBJ1-2; no clear D gene. The germline gives CDR1 MNHNS, CDR2 SASEGT. The CDR3 loop spans 13 amino acids. The ends were cut back, 6 bases at V and 6 bases at J, with 14 bases in the middle. CDR3 amino acids: CASRETGMDGYTF. The CDR3 DNA sequence: TGTGCCAGCAGAGAGACGGGGATGGATGGCTACACCTTC.

The chain carries TRBV5-4 and TRBJ2-7; D tentatively fits TRBD1 or TRBD2 (5 bases each). CDR3 size: 15 residues. Between the trimmed V and J ends, which lost 4 bases and 3 bases, there was a span of 17 bases. From germline, CDR1 is SGHNT and CDR2 YYREEE (reference sequence). Here the CDR3 reads CASSPTPGTHYEQYF. CDR3 in DNA: TGTGCCAGCAGCCCTACCCCCGGGACGCACTACGAGCAGTACTTC.

J is TRBJ2-1 and V is TRBV5-4, with a weak D call TRBD2 (5 bases). With 4 bases removed from V and 13 bases from J, the gap between germline ends came to 15 bases. The germline CDR1 and CDR2 sequences are SGHNT and YYREEE (reference sequence). This CDR3 has 12 amino acids. Written as DNA, the CDR3 is TGTGCCAGCAGCGGCTCCGGGAACGCACAGTTCTTC. It encodes CASSGSGNAQFF.

The chain combines TRBV4-1 with TRBJ2-2; D gene uncertain. There are 14 residues in the CDR3. Trimming pared 3 bases from V and 1 base from J, leaving 6 bases between. Germline CDR1 and CDR2: MGHRA and YSYEKL. CDR3 in DNA: TGCGCCAGCAGCCACCCCAGGAACACCGGGGAGCTGTTTTTT. This codes for CASSHPRNTGELFF.

J is TRBJ2-2 and V is TRBV29-1; weak D call: TRBD1 (6 bases). From germline, CDR1 is SQVTM and CDR2 ANQGSEA. V lost 6 bases to trimming and J lost 7 bases, with 21 bases between them. The CDR3 contains 15 residues. The chain's CDR3 is CSVGPRGRIGGELFF. CDR3 nucleotides: TGCAGCGTAGGCCCAAGGGGGAGAATCGGCGGGGAGCTGTTTTTT.

The gene calls are TRBV6-5 and TRBJ2-1; 7 bases fit TRBD2. Trimming took 8 bases from V and 6 from J; bases not matched to a gene: 10. Looked up from germline, CDR1 is MNHEY and CDR2 is SVGAGI. The CDR3 consists of 14 residues. CDR3 in DNA: TGTGCCAGCGCTCTAGCGGACGGGATCAATGAGCAGTTCTTC. It translates to CASALADGINEQFF.

This clone was counted a single time. In DNA form, the CDR3 reads TGTGCCAGCAGTTTATCGGACGGGTTTTTCGGTGGCTACACCTTC. Protein sequence: CASSLSDGFFGGYTF. The gene calls are TRBV27 and TRBJ1-2; D ambiguous. The V end was cut by 0 bases, the J end by 7 bases, with 15 bases between. The CDR3 covers 15 residues. Germline CDR1 MNHEY, CDR2 SMNVEV (reference sequence).

This chain links TRBV28 with TRBJ2-2; the D gene is possibly TRBD2 (6 bases). This CDR3 comprises 15 residues. CDR1 MDHEN and CDR2 SYDVKM come from the germline V gene. Trimming removed 5 bases from V and 9 bases from J, with 19 bases in between. This CDR3 reads CASSPSLGGKRELFF. The CDR3 DNA reads as TGTGCCAGCAGTCCCTCCTTGGGAGGAAAAAGGGAGCTGTTTTTT.